The clone carrying this T cell receptor beta chain has just one count. Other DNA sequences in this sample translate to the same CDR3. The CDR3 sequence is 13 residues long. Trimming stripped 6 bases from V and 2 bases from J, with 11 bases between. These data belong to a study of blood T cell repertoires in COVID-19. Sequenced by immunoSEQ multiplex PCR; TCRdb stores in-frame clones only, minus some. The repertoire holds approximately 150,000 clones, roughly 90% seen once, with over 0.8% in the top ten. Sequenced sample: peripheral blood. The J gene is TRBJ2-7, the V gene TRBV12-3 or TRBV12-4; D is perhaps TRBD1 (5 bases). This receptor was identified in a woman in her forties or fifties with acute or convalescent COVID-19. The CDR3 here is CASRSTGTYEQYF. DNA for the CDR3: TGTGCCAGCAGGTCCACAGGAACCTACGAGCAGTACTTC.